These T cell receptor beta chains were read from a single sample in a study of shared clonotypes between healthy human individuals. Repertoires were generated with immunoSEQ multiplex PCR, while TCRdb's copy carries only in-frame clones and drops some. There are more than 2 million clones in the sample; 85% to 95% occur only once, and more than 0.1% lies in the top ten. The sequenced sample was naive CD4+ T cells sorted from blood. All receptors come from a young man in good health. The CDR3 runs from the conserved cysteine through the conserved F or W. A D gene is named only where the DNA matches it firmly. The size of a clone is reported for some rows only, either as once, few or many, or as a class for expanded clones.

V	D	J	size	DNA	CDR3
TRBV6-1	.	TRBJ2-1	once	TGTGCCAGCAGTGTTGGCGATGAGCAGTTCTTC	CASSVGDEQFF
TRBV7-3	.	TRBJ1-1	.	TGTGCCAGCAGCTTAATTGGACGAGGCACTGAAGCTTTCTTT	CASSLIGRGTEAFF
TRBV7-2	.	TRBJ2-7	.	TGTGCCAGCAGGGCCCAGTCCCTAAGGGAGCAGTACTTC	CASRAQSLREQYF
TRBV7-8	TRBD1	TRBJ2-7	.	TGTGCCAGCCGGACAGGGGTAGGATCCTACGAGCAGTACTTC	CASRTGVGSYEQYF
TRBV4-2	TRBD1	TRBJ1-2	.	TGTGCCAGCAGCCCGGAACAGGGGGGCCCCTATGGCTACACCTTC	CASSPEQGGPYGYTF
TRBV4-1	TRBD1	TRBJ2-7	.	TGCGCCAGCAGCCAAGGGACAGGGGGCAACGAGCAGTACTTC	CASSQGTGGNEQYF
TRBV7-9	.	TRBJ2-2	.	TGTGCCAGCAGCTTAGTGCACAGGGACGGGGAGCTGTTTTTT	CASSLVHRDGELFF
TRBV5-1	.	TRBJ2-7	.	TGCGCCAGCAGCTTGGCGGTCTCCACCCGCGTCGAGCAGTACTTC	CASSLAVSTRVEQYF
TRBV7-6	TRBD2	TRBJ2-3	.	TGTGCCAGCAGCTTGACTAGCGGGGGGGCTACAGATACGCAGTATTTT	CASSLTSGGATDTQYF
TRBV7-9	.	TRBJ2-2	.	TGTGCCAGCAGCTTAGTTCTGGGTTCGAACACCGGGGAGCTGTTTTTT	CASSLVLGSNTGELFF
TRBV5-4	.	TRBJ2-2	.	TGTGCCAGCACCCCCGGGTATGGCGGGGAGCTGTTTTTT	CASTPGYGGELFF
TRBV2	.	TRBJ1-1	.	TGTGCCAGCAGTCGGCTCCAGAGGAACACTGAAGCTTTCTTT	CASSRLQRNTEAFF
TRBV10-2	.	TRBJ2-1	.	TGCGCCAGCAGTGACGATGGGTTGTCCCCTTTTCTATCCTACAATGAGCAGTTCTTC	CASSDDGLSPFLSYNEQFF
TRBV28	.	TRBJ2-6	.	TGTGCCAGCAGTTTTGGAGGGCTTGGGGCCAACGTCCTGACTTTC	CASSFGGLGANVLTF
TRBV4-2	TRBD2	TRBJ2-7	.	TGTGCCAGCAGCCAAGCCGGGGGGTTATCCTACGAGCAGTACTTC	CASSQAGGLSYEQYF
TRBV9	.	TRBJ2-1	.	TGTGCCAGCAGCGTAGACCGACACAATGAGCAGTTCTTC	CASSVDRHNEQFF
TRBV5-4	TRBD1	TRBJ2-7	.	TGTGCCAGCAGCAAGACAGGGGGACCCTACGAGCAGTACTTC	CASSKTGGPYEQYF
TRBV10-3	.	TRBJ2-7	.	TGTGCCATCAGTGCTGTCAGCTCCTACGAGCAGTACTTC	CAISAVSSYEQYF
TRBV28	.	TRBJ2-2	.	TGTGCCAGCAGGAGCAACACCGGGGAGCTGTTTTTT	CASRSNTGELFF
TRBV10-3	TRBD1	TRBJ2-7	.	TGTGCCAACGGACAGGGGGCGGTAGACGAGCAGTACTTC	CANGQGAVDEQYF
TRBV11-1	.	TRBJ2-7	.	TGTGCCAGCAGCAAACAGGGCTACGAGCAGTACTTC	CASSKQGYEQYF
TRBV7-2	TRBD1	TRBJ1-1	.	TGTGCCAGCAGCTTCCTGGACAGGGTGGACACTGAAGCTTTCTTT	CASSFLDRVDTEAFF
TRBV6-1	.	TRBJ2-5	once	TGTGCCAGCAGTTCTAGCGTCCAAGAGACCCAGTACTTC	CASSSSVQETQYF
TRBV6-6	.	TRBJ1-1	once	TGTGCCAGCAGCCAACTCTACCAGGCGGAGAACACTGAAGCTTTCTTT	CASSQLYQAENTEAFF
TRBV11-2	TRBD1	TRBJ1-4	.	TGTGCCAGCAGCCCGCAGACAGGGGGCAGTGAAAAACTGTTTTTT	CASSPQTGGSEKLFF
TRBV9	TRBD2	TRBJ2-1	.	TGTGCCAGCAGCGTAGAAGCGGGAGACCTCTATGAGCAGTTCTTC	CASSVEAGDLYEQFF
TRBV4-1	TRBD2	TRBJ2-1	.	TGCGCCAGCAGCCAAGGGAGAGGCGGGAGCGACTACAATGAGCAGTTCTTC	CASSQGRGGSDYNEQFF
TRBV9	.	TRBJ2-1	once	TGTGCCAGCAGCGTAGAGGCAGGGCGCTCCTACAATGAGCAGTTCTTC	CASSVEAGRSYNEQFF
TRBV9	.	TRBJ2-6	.	TGTGCCAGCAGCCTCCGGGACTTGGGGCCTTCTGGGGCCAACGTCCTGACTTTC	CASSLRDLGPSGANVLTF
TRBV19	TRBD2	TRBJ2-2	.	TGTGCCAGTAGTATGAGAAGCGGGGGCGCGAACACCGGGGAGCTGTTTTTT	CASSMRSGGANTGELFF
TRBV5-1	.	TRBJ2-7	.	TGCGCCAGCAGCTTGAGCACCGGCTCCTACGAGCAGTACTTC	CASSLSTGSYEQYF
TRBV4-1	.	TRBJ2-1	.	TGCGCCAGCAGCCAAGATAGGAGGGGGCAGTTCTTC	CASSQDRRGQFF
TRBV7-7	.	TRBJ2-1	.	TGTGCTAGCAGCATAAAAGAGGGTACTGAGCAGTTCTTC	CASSIKEGTEQFF
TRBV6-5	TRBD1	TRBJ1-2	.	TGTGCCAGCAGTTACTTTGGGCAGGGGGCCGGGGGCTACACCTTC	CASSYFGQGAGGYTF